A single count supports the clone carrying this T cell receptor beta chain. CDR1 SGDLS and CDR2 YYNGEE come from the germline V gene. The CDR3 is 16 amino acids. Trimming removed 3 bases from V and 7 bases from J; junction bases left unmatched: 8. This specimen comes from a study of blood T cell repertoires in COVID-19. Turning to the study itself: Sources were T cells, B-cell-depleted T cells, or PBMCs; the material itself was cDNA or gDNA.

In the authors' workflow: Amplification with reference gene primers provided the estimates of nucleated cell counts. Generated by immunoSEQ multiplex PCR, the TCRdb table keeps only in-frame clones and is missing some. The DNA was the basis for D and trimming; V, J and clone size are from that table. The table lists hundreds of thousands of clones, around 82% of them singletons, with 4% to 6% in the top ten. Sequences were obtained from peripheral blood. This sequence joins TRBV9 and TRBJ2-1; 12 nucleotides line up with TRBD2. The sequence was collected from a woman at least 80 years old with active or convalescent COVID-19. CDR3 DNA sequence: TGTGCCAGCAGCGCCTCTAGCGGGGGGGCCTTGAATGAGCAGTTCTTC. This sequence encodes CASSASSGGALNEQFF. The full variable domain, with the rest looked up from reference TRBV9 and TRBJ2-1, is DSGVTQTPKHLITATGQRVTLRCSPRSGDLSVYWYQQSLDQGLQFLIQYYNGEERAKGNILERFSAQQFPDLHSELNLSSLELGDSALYFCASSASSGGALNEQFFGPGTRLTVL.